The 26 T cell receptor beta chains reported below all come from one sample, sequenced in a study of blood T cells in healthy people across ages. Using a J-beta primer mix together with a sample-barcoded 5' primer, a second PCR was run for roughly 6 to 12 cycles. TCRdb re-called the 5' RACE reads with MiXCR, one entry per CDR3 protein. This table has roughly 680,000 distinct CDR3 sequences, about 52% appearing once. Sequencing used blood. The receptors here all came from a woman between 55 and 75 years old in good health.

The J gene is TRBJ2-7, the V gene TRBV2; TRBD1 matches at 9 bases. The CDR3 runs to 14 residues. Germline V CDR1 and CDR2: SNHLY, FYNNEI. With 4 bases clipped from V and 7 bases from J, the junction kept 8 bases outside the gene matches. In DNA, the CDR3 is TGTGCCAGCAGTGCCGGGACAGGGACGGGGGAGCAGTACTTC. It is translated as CASSAGTGTGEQYF.

The chain carries TRBV7-9 and TRBJ2-5; D may correspond to TRBD1 or TRBD2 (6 bases each). With 0 bases removed from V and 6 bases from J, the gap between germline ends came to 20 bases. Germline lookup yields CDR1 SEHNR and CDR2 FQNEAQ (reference sequence). The CDR3 runs 17 residues. The CDR3: CASSLAKTVGGSKTQYF. The CDR3 DNA is TGTGCCAGCAGCTTAGCGAAGACCGTGGGGGGCTCGAAGACCCAGTACTTC.

Remarks on this clonotype: Germline is not matched at one junction end, which may reflect a read error. V usage is TRBV7-7 and J usage is TRBJ2-2; D is undetermined. CDR1 and CDR2 from the germline V gene are SSHAT and FNYEAQ (reference sequence). The CDR3 has 15 residues. As DNA, the CDR3 is TGTGCTAGCAGCCCAGATTTTTCTAACACCGGGGAGCTGTTTTTT. Amino acids: CASSPDFSNTGELFF. The full variable domain, completed using reference TRBV7-7 and TRBJ2-2, is GAGVSQSPRYKVTKRGQDVTLRCDPISSHATLYWYQQALGQGPEFLTYFNYEAQPDKSGLPSDRFSAERPEGSISTLTIQRTEQRDSAMYRCASSPDFSNTGELFFGEGSRLTVL.

The CDR3 DNA reads TGTGCCAGCAGCTTATGGGGTAGTGACGAGCAGTACTTC. Amino acids: CASSLWGSDEQYF. This chain uses TRBV7-2 with TRBJ2-5, with unresolved D. The tail of the sequence fits TRBJ2-7 better, so the J call may be wrong. Germline V lookup: CDR1 SGHTA, CDR2 FQGNSA. CDR3 length equals 13 residues.

This clonotype has just a few counts. The chain recombines TRBV4-2 with TRBJ2-7; D is perhaps TRBD1 (5 bases). This CDR3 has 15 residues. Trimming removed 1 base from V and 0 bases from J, with 10 bases in between. Germline CDR1 reads LGHNA; CDR2 reads YNFKEQ. CDR3 protein: CASSQGARASYEQYF. CDR3 nucleotides: TGTGCCAGCAGCCAAGGGGCCAGGGCCTCCTACGAGCAGTACTTC.

There are a few counts of this clonotype. The rearrangement links TRBV7-2 to TRBJ2-6; no firm D call. The CDR3 contains 21 residues. Per germline, CDR1 SGHTA and CDR2 FQGNSA. Trimming cost V 0 bases and J 0 bases, with 21 bases left between them. As DNA, the CDR3 is TGTGCCAGCAGCTTAGCGAGTCCGGGCTCCTTGCTTTACTCTGGGGCCAACGTCCTGACTTTC. It encodes CASSLASPGSLLYSGANVLTF.

This clonotype showed up just a few times. The chain combines TRBV3-1 with TRBJ2-2; D is unclear. CDR1 and CDR2 from the germline V gene are LGHDT and YNNKEL (reference sequence). Trimming left V 1 base short and J 6 bases short, with 0 bases between. CDR3 size: 11 residues. Written as DNA, the CDR3 is TGTGCCAGCAGCCAAGCCGGGGAGCTGTTTTTT. This encodes CASSQAGELFF.

The chain is built from TRBV20-1 and TRBJ1-2, with D unresolved. The V gene lost 3 bases and the J gene lost 8 bases, with 16 bases spanning the gap. The CDR3 is 13 residues long. Germline V gene sequence: CDR1 DFQATT, CDR2 SNEGSKA (reference sequence). The CDR3: CSARGSIVTGYTF. As DNA, the CDR3 is TGCAGTGCTAGGGGGTCGATAGTTACAGGCTACACCTTC.

This clonotype was observed a few times. The gene calls are TRBV5-1 and TRBJ2-1; 7 bases agree with TRBD2. Germline V gene data show CDR1 as SGHRS and CDR2 as YFSETQ. CDR3 length: 17 residues. V lost 5 bases to trimming and J lost 0 bases; unmatched junction nucleotides: 11. The CDR3 region is CASRNPWRGTSYNEQFF. The DNA for the CDR3 is TGCGCCAGCAGGAACCCTTGGCGGGGGACCTCCTACAATGAGCAGTTCTTC.

The chain combines TRBV2 with TRBJ2-7; the match to TRBD2 covers 7 bases. The DNA end lines up better with TRBJ2-5; the J call may be wrong. The CDR3 is made up of 15 amino acids. Germline V gives CDR1 SNHLY, CDR2 FYNNEI. CDR3 sequence (DNA): TGTGCCAGCAGTCCCGTCGAGGGAGGGAAGGAGACCCAGTACTTC. It translates to CASSPVEGGKETQYF.

This clonotype was detected a few times. This chain connects TRBV30 to TRBJ2-3; D ambiguous. CDR1 and CDR2 (germline): GTSNPN, SVGIG (reference sequence). Deletions cut 1 base from V and 4 bases from J, with 3 bases between. This CDR3 spans 11 amino acids. The CDR3: CAWSEADTQYF. DNA of the CDR3: TGTGCCTGGAGTGAGGCAGATACGCAGTATTTT.

The V and J genes are TRBV2 and TRBJ2-5; D remains unclear. Trimming shortened V by 2 bases and J by 5 bases, and 6 bases separated the two germline ends. This CDR3 comprises 12 residues. Germline V lookup: CDR1 SNHLY, CDR2 FYNNEI. This chain's CDR3 is CASSELSETQYF. In DNA form, the CDR3 reads TGTGCCAGCAGTGAACTAAGCGAGACCCAGTACTTC.

The gene calls are TRBV20-1 and TRBJ1-2, with 8 positions matching TRBD1. The CDR3 covers 18 residues. With V trimmed by 0 bases and J by 7 bases, 19 bases remained unmatched. The germline gives CDR1 DFQATT, CDR2 SNEGSKA (reference sequence). Here the CDR3 DNA reads TGCAGTGCTAGAGATTACCTCCGGGACAGGCCGAAGAGGGGTGGCTACACCTTC. Residues: CSARDYLRDRPKRGGYTF.

The chain links TRBV28 to TRBJ2-1; 12 bases are a match to TRBD2. CDR1 and CDR2 from the germline V gene are MDHEN and SYDVKM. V shed 8 bases and J 5 bases; nucleotides not matched to a gene: 1. The CDR3 consists of 13 residues. CDR3 amino acids: CASWTSGNNEQFF. The CDR3 nucleotides read TGTGCCAGCTGGACTAGCGGGAACAATGAGCAGTTCTTC.

The rearrangement joins TRBV27 to TRBJ2-5, with D possibly being TRBD2 (5 bases). The V end was cut by 3 bases, the J end by 9 bases, with 5 bases between. CDR1 is MNHEY, CDR2 SMNVEV, per germline (reference sequence). The CDR3 loop spans 10 amino acids. In DNA, the CDR3 is TGTGCCAGCAGTTTCGGGGCCCAGTACTTC. As protein: CASSFGAQYF.

CDR3 amino acids: CASSPTMGTDTQYF. CDR3 sequence (DNA): TGTGCCAGCAGCCCCACGATGGGCACAGATACGCAGTATTTT. V is TRBV7-2 and J is TRBJ2-3, with D unresolved. CDR1 SGHTA and CDR2 FQGNSA come from the germline V gene. Trimming cost V 5 bases and J 1 base, with 10 bases left between them. This CDR3 is built from 14 residues.

The rearrangement joins TRBV9 to TRBJ2-7, with 8 bases fitting TRBD1. V dropped 0 bases and J dropped 2; count of bases not matched to a gene: 4. Germline values: CDR1 SGDLS, CDR2 YYNGEE. The CDR3 has 15 amino acids. The chain's CDR3 is CASSVATGEAYEQYF. The CDR3 DNA reads as TGTGCCAGCAGCGTAGCGACAGGGGAAGCCTACGAGCAGTACTTC.

The genes are TRBV3-1 and TRBJ2-1, with D unresolved. Germline V gene lookup returns CDR1 LGHDT and CDR2 YNNKEL (reference sequence). Between the trimmed V and J ends, which lost 3 bases and 7 bases, there was a span of 19 bases. This CDR3 spans 16 amino acids. CDR3 coding DNA: TGTGCCAGCAGCCATTACTCAGACCCCCTTGGGAATGAGCAGTTCTTC. Translating it yields CASSHYSDPLGNEQFF.

This clonotype has only a few counts. The chain links TRBV9 to TRBJ2-1; TRBD2 aligns across 11 bases. Matching the DNA end better, TRBJ2-7 makes the J call doubtful. CDR3 length: 18 amino acids. Germline CDR1 and CDR2: SGDLS and YYNGEE. The CDR3 nucleotides are TGTGCCAGCAGCGTTAGCGGGAGGGCCTGGAGGTCCTACAATGAGCAGTACTTC. As protein: CASSVSGRAWRSYNEQYF.

This clonotype was seen only a few times. This chain joins TRBV7-2 and TRBJ2-5; 7 nucleotides agree with TRBD1. TRBJ2-7 explains the end of the DNA better; the J call may be wrong. This CDR3 has 13 amino acids. Germline V gives CDR1 SGHTA, CDR2 FQGNSA. The CDR3 is CASSFEPGGEQYF. CDR3 DNA sequence: TGTGCCAGCAGCTTTGAACCAGGGGGCGAGCAGTACTTC.

The V call is TRBV5-1, the J call TRBJ2-1; 14 bases map to TRBD2. The end of the DNA is better explained by TRBJ2-7, so the J call may be wrong. Germline CDR1 is SGHRS and CDR2 is YFSETQ. The CDR3 contains 17 residues. The CDR3 sequence is CASSFTGTSGSYNEQYF. As DNA, the CDR3 is TGCGCCAGCAGCTTCACCGGGACTAGCGGGAGCTACAATGAGCAGTACTTC.

The chain carries TRBV7-9 and TRBJ1-2, with D maybe TRBD1 (5 bases). This CDR3 contains 13 residues. V was trimmed by 4 bases and J by 8 bases, leaving 14 bases between them. The germline CDR1 and CDR2 sequences are SEHNR and FQNEAQ (reference sequence). The CDR3 spells CASSSTDWGGYTF. CDR3 DNA sequence: TGTGCCAGCAGCTCGACCGACTGGGGCGGCTACACCTTC.

This clonotype was seen more than once but under ten times. Compared with germline, one end of the junction differs, possibly owing to a read error. The chain employs TRBV20-1 and TRBJ1-2; TRBD1 matches at 8 bases. The CDR3 consists of 14 residues. Germline V lookup: CDR1 DFQATT, CDR2 SNEGSKA (reference sequence). CDR3 sequence: CSARDQGAKYGYTF. In DNA, the CDR3 is TGCAGTGCTAGAGATCAGGGGGCTAAATATGGCTACACCTTC.

The genes are TRBV6-2 or TRBV6-3 and TRBJ2-1; 9 bases are shared with TRBD2. The CDR3 is made up of 15 amino acids. V trimming: 6 bases; J trimming: 5 bases; junction bases outside the gene matches: 8. Germline V gene sequence: CDR1 MNHEY, CDR2 SVGEGT. The CDR3 is CASSPIASGNNEQFF. CDR3 nucleotide sequence: TGTGCCAGCAGCCCTATCGCTAGCGGGAACAATGAGCAGTTCTTC.

This clonotype appeared a few times. This chain connects TRBV12-3 or TRBV12-4 to TRBJ2-1; 12 bases fit TRBD1. The CDR3 is 15 amino acids. V trimming: 8 bases; J trimming: 8 bases; junction bases outside the gene matches: 10. CDR3 sequence reads: CASRSGTGGLDEQFF. CDR3 in DNA: TGTGCCAGCCGTTCCGGGACAGGGGGCCTCGATGAGCAGTTCTTC.

In its sample, this clonotype was seen a few times. This chain joins TRBV6-5 and TRBJ2-7; a possible D gene is TRBD2 (5 bases). The CDR3 runs 13 residues. Deletions cut 6 bases from V and 2 bases from J, with 11 bases between. CDR1 MNHEY and CDR2 SVGAGI come from the germline V gene. The CDR3 coding sequence is TGTGCCAGCAGAGACACCGGGACCTACGAGCAGTACTTC. This encodes CASRDTGTYEQYF.